This T cell receptor (beta chain) was captured by sequencing in a study of T cells in Graves' hyperthyroidism and ophthalmopathy. Looking at the study overall: At initial diagnosis, before any treatment had begun, peripheral blood was obtained.

Under 3 months was the duration of disease in ophthalmopathy patients, who also had a Clinical Activity Score of at least 3 and a NOSPECS grade of at least 4. Orbital computed tomography and thyroid ultrasound, together with serum TRAb and thyroxine and clinical symptoms, were used for diagnoses. In regard to this clonotype: Its antigen is not identified.

Whole-study findings and limits: Appearing also in blood were most of the thyroid clonotypes expanded above 0.001.

V was pared by 4 bases and J by 1 base, with 12 bases of the junction left unmatched. Germline values: CDR1 SGHKS, CDR2 YYEKEE (reference sequence). The CDR3 has 18 residues. There were TCR beta CDR3 regions amplified from RNA transcripts. HTBI primers were employed in a first-round RT-PCR of the TCR CDR3. Each CDR3 protein is one row after TCRdb ran MiXCR on the multiplex PCR reads. The sample carries some 320,000 distinct CDR3 sequences, roughly 15% recorded once. Source material: blood. The source is a woman aged 40 to 55 with Graves' ophthalmopathy. The chain joins TRBV5-5 to TRBJ2-2; 8 nucleotides match TRBD2. The CDR3 DNA is TGTGCCAGCAGCCTCAGGCCCGGGGGGGGCCGGAACACCGGGGAGCTGTTTTTT. Its translation is CASSLRPGGGRNTGELFF. Full variable domain (outside the CDR3, taken from reference TRBV5-5 and TRBJ2-2): DAGVTQSPTHLIKTRGQQVTLRCSPISGHKSVSWYQQVLGQGPQFIFQYYEKEERGRGNFPDRFSARQFPNYSSELNVNALLLGDSALYLCASSLRPGGGRNTGELFFGEGSRLTVL.